This record looks at one TCR beta chain sequence and its context. The antigen is undetermined. The record originates from a study of shared clonotypes between healthy human individuals. Notes on the study in general: Shared across several donors were around 4.7% of the naive CD4 clonotypes.

This table comes from immunoSEQ multiplex PCR, and its TCRdb copy is limited to in-frame clones, with some not included. The repertoire holds over a million clones, with approximately 97% as singletons. The length of the CDR3 is 14 residues. Per germline, CDR1 SGHNT and CDR2 YYREEE (reference sequence). The V and J ends lost 0 bases and 7 bases respectively, with 11 bases between them. This clonotype originated in a man aged 30 to 39 in good health. Sequenced sample: naive CD4+ T cells sorted from blood. Subset given: CD45RA+ positively selected. The chain combines TRBV5-4 with TRBJ2-1; TRBD1 might be the D (6 bases). The CDR3 loop is CASSLEPRGNEQFF. The CDR3 bases are TGTGCCAGCAGCTTGGAACCGAGGGGGAATGAGCAGTTCTTC.